Each of the 13 T cell receptor beta chains below was sequenced from the same sample in a study of shared clonotypes between healthy human individuals. Profiling relied on immunoSEQ multiplex PCR, and the TCRdb table lists in-frame clones only, not all of them. The data show about 230,000 clones, approximately 65% seen once. The sample comprised memory CD4+ T cells sorted from blood. Subset in this sample: CD45RA-negative fraction. These receptors came from a man in his thirties or forties in good health.

The V gene is TRBV7-8, the J gene TRBJ1-1; a possible D gene is TRBD1 (6 bases). The V gene lost 5 bases and the J gene lost 2 bases, with 12 bases spanning the gap. This CDR3 region has 14 residues. CDR1 and CDR2 (germline): SGHVS, FQNEAQ. In DNA, the CDR3 is TGTGCCAGCAGCCACACCGGGACAAACACTGAAGCTTTCTTT. Its protein product is CASSHTGTNTEAFF.

The rearrangement uses TRBV28 and TRBJ2-5; D is undetermined. Germline V gives CDR1 MDHEN, CDR2 SYDVKM. The CDR3 is made up of 18 amino acids. Trimming left V 5 bases short and J 0 bases short, with 22 bases between. The CDR3 loop reads CASSGVTDRLMYQETQYF. As DNA, the CDR3 is TGTGCCAGCAGTGGGGTCACCGACCGTCTTATGTACCAAGAGACCCAGTACTTC.

The V gene is TRBV7-2, the J gene TRBJ2-7; D uncertain. CDR1 is SGHTA and CDR2 is FQGNSA in the germline V gene. The ends were cut back, 5 bases at V and 3 bases at J, with 14 bases in the middle. CDR3 size: 14 residues. DNA for the CDR3: TGTGCCAGCAGCCCCTCTATGGCGAACTACGAGCAGTACTTC. Translation: CASSPSMANYEQYF.

The chain carries TRBV5-4 and TRBJ2-1; 8 bases fit TRBD2. The CDR3 is 16 amino acids. The V gene's germline CDR1 is SGHNT and CDR2 YYREEE (reference sequence). V was clipped by 4 bases and J by 3 bases; unmatched bases: 9. CDR3 nucleotide sequence: TGTGCCAGCAGCCTGGGCGGAAGCGGGGGCTACAATGAGCAGTTCTTC. Protein: CASSLGGSGGYNEQFF.

This clone has only a few counts. V usage is TRBV28 and J usage is TRBJ1-1; 10 nucleotides agree with TRBD1. After removal of 5 bases from V and 4 bases from J, the junction contained 10 bases not matched to a gene. This CDR3 has 16 residues. The germline V gene has CDR1 MDHEN and CDR2 SYDVKM. In DNA, the CDR3 is TGTGCCAGCAGTATTCGACAGGGGGCTTTTGGCACTGAAGCTTTCTTT. This translates into CASSIRQGAFGTEAFF.

The chain has TRBV10-3 and TRBJ2-7; 12 bases agree with TRBD2. The CDR3 contains 19 residues. V shed 0 bases and J 1 base; nucleotides not matched to a gene: 10. Germline V gene sequence: CDR1 ENHRY, CDR2 SYGVKD. In DNA, the CDR3 is TGTGCCATCAGTGAGTCGGAGGATCGAGGACTAGCGGGGTCCTACGAGCAGTACTTC. This codes for CAISESEDRGLAGSYEQYF.

Notes on this clone: The identical CDR3 is also encoded by other nucleotide sequences in the sample. The rearrangement uses TRBV7-2 and TRBJ2-3; 8 bases align to TRBD2. Germline-derived CDR1 and CDR2 are SGHTA and FQGNSA. CDR3 length: 15 residues. Unmatched junction bases numbered 4, after V lost 0 bases and J lost 5 bases. CDR3 region: CASSLASGRGDTQYF. In nucleotides, the CDR3 is TGTGCCAGCAGCTTAGCCAGCGGGAGAGGAGATACGCAGTATTTT.

The CDR3 DNA is TGTGCCAGCAGCCCTTGGACAGGGAGTGGAGAGCAGTTCTTC. Amino acids: CASSPWTGSGEQFF. V and J are TRBV7-2 and TRBJ2-1, with 8 bases fitting TRBD1. With V trimmed by 5 bases and J by 10 bases, 10 bases remained unmatched. The CDR3 loop spans 14 amino acids. CDR1 and CDR2 (germline): SGHTA, FQGNSA.

The J gene is TRBJ2-7, the V gene TRBV5-1, with 9 bases fitting TRBD2. The CDR3 is 17 residues long. V shed 4 bases and J 5 bases; nucleotides not matched to a gene: 16. The V gene's germline CDR1 is SGHRS and CDR2 YFSETQ. The CDR3, as DNA: TGCGCCAGCAGCGGGGGTGTGGGTAGCGGGAGCGTACACGAGCAGTACTTC. It is translated as CASSGGVGSGSVHEQYF.

V usage is TRBV27 and J usage is TRBJ2-1; 8 bases align to TRBD2. J lost 6 bases, V lost 9 bases, and 10 bases had no gene match. Germline CDR1 MNHEY, CDR2 SMNVEV (reference sequence). The CDR3 is 14 residues long. The CDR3 coding sequence is TGTGCCAGTAGAATAGCGGGATTCGTCAATGAGCAGTTCTTC. Translated: CASRIAGFVNEQFF.

This clone was recorded a few times. Here the CDR3 reads CASSRGTGELFF. For the CDR3, the DNA is TGTGCCAGCAGCAGGGGGACCGGGGAGCTGTTTTTT. The chain carries TRBV25-1 and TRBJ2-2; TRBD1 matches 7 bases. J lost 5 bases, V lost 6 bases, and 0 bases had no gene match. Germline V gene lookup returns CDR1 MGHDK and CDR2 SYGVNS. The CDR3 consists of 12 residues.

The chain carries TRBV6-5 and TRBJ2-1; 9 nucleotides align to TRBD2. Germline V gives CDR1 MNHEY, CDR2 SVGAGI. V lost 6 bases and J lost 10; bases outside the gene matches: 10. The CDR3 extends over 14 amino acids. The CDR3 is CASRRGREGLEQFF. The DNA of the CDR3 is TGTGCCAGCAGGAGGGGGCGGGAGGGCCTAGAGCAGTTCTTC.

This clone occurred a few times. The chain combines TRBV5-1 with TRBJ2-5; D is unclear. V lost 0 bases and J lost 2, with 14 bases in between. CDR3 length equals 16 residues. CDR1 SGHRS and CDR2 YFSETQ come from the germline V gene. As DNA, the CDR3 is TGCGCCAGCAGCTTGGGCGGTCGGAGTGGTCAAGAGACCCAGTACTTC. As protein: CASSLGGRSGQETQYF. Full variable domain (remainder filled in from reference TRBV5-1 and TRBJ2-5): KAGVTQTPRYLIKTRGQQVTLSCSPISGHRSVSWYQQTPGQGLQFLFEYFSETQRNKGNFPGRFSGRQFSNSRSEMNVSTLELGDSALYLCASSLGGRSGQETQYFGPGTRLLVL.